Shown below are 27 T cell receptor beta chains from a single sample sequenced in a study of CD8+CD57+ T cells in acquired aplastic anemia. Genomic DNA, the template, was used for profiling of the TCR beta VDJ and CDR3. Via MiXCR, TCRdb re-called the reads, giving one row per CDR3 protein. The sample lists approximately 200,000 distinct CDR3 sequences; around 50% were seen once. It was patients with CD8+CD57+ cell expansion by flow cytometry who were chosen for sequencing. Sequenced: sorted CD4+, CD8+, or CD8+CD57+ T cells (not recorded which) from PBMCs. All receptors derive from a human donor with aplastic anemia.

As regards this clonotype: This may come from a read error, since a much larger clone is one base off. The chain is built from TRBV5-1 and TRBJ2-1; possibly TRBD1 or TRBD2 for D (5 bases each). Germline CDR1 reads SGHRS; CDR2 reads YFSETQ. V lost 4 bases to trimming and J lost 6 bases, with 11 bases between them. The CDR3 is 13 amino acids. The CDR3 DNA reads TGCGCCAGCAGCCGGGACGTGGTCAATGAGCAGTTCTTC. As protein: CASSRDVVNEQFF.

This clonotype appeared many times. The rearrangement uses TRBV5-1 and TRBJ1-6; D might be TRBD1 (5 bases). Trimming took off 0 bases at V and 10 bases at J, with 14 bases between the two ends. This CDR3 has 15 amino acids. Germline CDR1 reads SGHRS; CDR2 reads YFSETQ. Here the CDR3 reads CASSLDGTRASPLHF. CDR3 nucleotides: TGCGCCAGCAGCTTGGATGGGACCCGAGCATCACCCCTCCACTTT.

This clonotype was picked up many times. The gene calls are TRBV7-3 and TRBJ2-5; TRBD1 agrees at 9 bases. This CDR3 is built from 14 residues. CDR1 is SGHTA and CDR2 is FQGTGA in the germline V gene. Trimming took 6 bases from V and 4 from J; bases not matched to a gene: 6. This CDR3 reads CASSTGTGPETQYF. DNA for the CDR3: TGTGCCAGCAGTACCGGGACAGGGCCAGAGACCCAGTACTTC.

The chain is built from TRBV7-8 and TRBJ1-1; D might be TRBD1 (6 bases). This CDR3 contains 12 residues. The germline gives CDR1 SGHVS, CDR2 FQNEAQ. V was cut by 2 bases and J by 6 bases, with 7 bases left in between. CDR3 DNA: TGTGCCAGCAGCTTAAGACAGGCTGAAGCTTTCTTT. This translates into CASSLRQAEAFF.

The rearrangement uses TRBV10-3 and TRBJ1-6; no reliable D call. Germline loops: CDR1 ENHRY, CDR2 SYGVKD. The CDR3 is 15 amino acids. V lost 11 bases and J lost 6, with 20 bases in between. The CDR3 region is CAARGHGESNSPLHF. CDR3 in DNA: TGTGCCGCCCGAGGGCATGGGGAGAGTAATTCACCCCTCCACTTT.

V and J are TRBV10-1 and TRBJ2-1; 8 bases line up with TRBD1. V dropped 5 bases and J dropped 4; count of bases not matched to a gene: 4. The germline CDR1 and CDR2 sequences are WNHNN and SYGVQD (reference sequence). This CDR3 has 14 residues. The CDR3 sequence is CASSTGTGYNEQFF. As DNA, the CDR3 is TGCGCCAGCAGTACCGGGACAGGTTACAATGAGCAGTTCTTC.

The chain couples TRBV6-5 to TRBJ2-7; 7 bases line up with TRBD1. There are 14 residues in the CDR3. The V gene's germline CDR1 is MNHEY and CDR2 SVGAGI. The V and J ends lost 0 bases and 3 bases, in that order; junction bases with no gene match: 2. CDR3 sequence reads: CASSYSPGGYEQYF. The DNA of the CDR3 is TGTGCCAGCAGTTACTCTCCAGGGGGCTACGAGCAGTACTTC.

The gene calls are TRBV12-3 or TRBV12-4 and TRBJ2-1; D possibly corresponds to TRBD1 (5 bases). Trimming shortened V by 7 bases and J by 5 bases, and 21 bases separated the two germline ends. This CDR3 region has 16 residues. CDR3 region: CASKPDRTQFNNEQFF. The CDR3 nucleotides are TGTGCCAGCAAACCCGATCGGACACAGTTCAACAATGAGCAGTTCTTC.

The CDR3 region is CASSFRQGGEKLFF. The CDR3 region has the DNA TGTGCCAGTAGCTTTCGACAGGGTGGTGAAAAACTGTTTTTT. V and J are TRBV19 and TRBJ1-4, with 7 bases aligning to TRBD1. The germline V gene has CDR1 LNHDA and CDR2 SQIVND (reference sequence). The CDR3 extends over 14 amino acids. V lost 6 bases and J lost 7; bases outside the gene matches: 8. Complete variable domain (other parts from reference TRBV19 and TRBJ1-4): DGGITQSPKYLFRKEGQNVTLSCEQNLNHDAMYWYRQDPGQGLRLIYYSQIVNDFQKGDIAEGYSVSREKKESFPLTVTSAQKNPTAFYLCASSFRQGGEKLFFGSGTQLSVL.

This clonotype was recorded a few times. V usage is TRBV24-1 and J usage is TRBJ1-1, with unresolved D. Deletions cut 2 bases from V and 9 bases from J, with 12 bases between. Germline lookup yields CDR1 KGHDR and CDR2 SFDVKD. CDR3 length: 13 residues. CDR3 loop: CATSDSWAGQAFF. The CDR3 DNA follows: TGTGCCACCAGTGATTCGTGGGCTGGGCAAGCTTTCTTT.

In DNA form, the CDR3 reads TGCAGTGCTAGAGAAACTAGCGGAGTCCATACGCAGTATTTT. This encodes CSARETSGVHTQYF. This rearrangement joins TRBV20-1 to TRBJ2-3; 8 bases are a match to TRBD2. CDR3 length equals 14 residues. CDR1 DFQATT and CDR2 SNEGSKA come from the germline V gene (reference sequence). V was pared by 0 bases and J by 7 bases, with 6 bases of the junction left unmatched.

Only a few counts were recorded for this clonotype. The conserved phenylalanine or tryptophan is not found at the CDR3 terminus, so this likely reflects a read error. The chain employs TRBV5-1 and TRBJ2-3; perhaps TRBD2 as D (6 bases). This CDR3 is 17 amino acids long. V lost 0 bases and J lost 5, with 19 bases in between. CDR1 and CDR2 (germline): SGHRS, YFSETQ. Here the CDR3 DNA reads TGCGCCAGCAGCTTGGCCGGACATCCCGGAGGGAGAGATACGCAGTATCTT. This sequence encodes CASSLAGHPGGRDTQYL.

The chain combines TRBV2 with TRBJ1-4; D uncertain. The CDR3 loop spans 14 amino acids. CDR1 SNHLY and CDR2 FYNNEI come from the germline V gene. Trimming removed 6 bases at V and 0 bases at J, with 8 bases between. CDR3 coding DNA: TGTGCCAGCAGCAGACTCACAACTAATGAAAAACTGTTTTTT. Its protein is CASSRLTTNEKLFF. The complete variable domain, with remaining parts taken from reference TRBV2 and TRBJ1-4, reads EPEVTQTPSHQVTQMGQEVILRCVPISNHLYFYWYRQILGQKVEFLVSFYNNEISEKSEIFDDQFSVERPDGSNFTLKIRSTKLEDSAMYFCASSRLTTNEKLFFGSGTQLSVL.

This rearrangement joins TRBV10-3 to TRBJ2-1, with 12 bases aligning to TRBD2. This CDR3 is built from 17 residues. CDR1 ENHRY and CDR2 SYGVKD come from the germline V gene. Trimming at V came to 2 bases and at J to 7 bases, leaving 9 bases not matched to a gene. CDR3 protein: CAISETLTSGGRNEQFF. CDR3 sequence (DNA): TGTGCCATCAGTGAGACGCTAACTAGCGGGGGGAGGAATGAGCAGTTCTTC.

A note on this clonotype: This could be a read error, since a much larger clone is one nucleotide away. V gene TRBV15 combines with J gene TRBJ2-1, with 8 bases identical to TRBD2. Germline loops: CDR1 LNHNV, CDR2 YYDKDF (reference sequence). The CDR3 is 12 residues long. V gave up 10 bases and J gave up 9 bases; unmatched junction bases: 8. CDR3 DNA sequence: TGTGCCAGCCGGGAGGGGGGCCCTGAGCAGTTCTTC. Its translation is CASREGGPEQFF.

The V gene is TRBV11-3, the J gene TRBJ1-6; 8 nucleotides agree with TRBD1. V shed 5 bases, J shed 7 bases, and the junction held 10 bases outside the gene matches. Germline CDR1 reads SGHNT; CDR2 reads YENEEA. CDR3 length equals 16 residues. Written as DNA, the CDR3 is TGTGCCAGCAGCCTAGCAGGACAGGGCCCCAATTCACCCCTCCACTTT. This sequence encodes CASSLAGQGPNSPLHF. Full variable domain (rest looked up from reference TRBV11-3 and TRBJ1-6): EAGVVQSPRYKIIEKKQPVAFWCNPISGHNTLYWYLQNLGQGPELLIRYENEEAVDDSQLPKDRFSAERLKGVDSTLKIQPAELGDSAVYLCASSLAGQGPNSPLHFGNGTRLTVT.

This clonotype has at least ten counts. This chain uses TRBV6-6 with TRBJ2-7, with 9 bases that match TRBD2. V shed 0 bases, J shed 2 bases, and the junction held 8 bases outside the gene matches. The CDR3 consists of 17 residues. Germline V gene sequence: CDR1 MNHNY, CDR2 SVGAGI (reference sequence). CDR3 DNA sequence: TGTGCCAGCAGTTACTCCCAGCGGGGGGCCGCCGCCTACGAGCAGTACTTC. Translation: CASSYSQRGAAAYEQYF.

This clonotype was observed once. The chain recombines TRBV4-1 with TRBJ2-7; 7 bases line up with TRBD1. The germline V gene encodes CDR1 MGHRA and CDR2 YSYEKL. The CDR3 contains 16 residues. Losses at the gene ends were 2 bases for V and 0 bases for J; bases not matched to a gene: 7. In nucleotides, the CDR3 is TGCGCCAGCAGCCAAACTCTGGACAGGTTCTCCTACGAGCAGTACTTC. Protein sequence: CASSQTLDRFSYEQYF.

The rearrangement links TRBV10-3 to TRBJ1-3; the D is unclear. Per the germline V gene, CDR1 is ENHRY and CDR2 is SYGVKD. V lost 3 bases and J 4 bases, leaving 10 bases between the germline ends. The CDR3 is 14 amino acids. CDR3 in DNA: TGTGCCATCAGTGAAACCACCAAAGGAAACACCATATATTTT. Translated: CAISETTKGNTIYF.

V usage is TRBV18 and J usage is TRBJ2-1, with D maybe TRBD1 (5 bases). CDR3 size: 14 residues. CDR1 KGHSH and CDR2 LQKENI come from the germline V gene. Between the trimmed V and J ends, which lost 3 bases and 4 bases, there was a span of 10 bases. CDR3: CASSPDRKYNEQFF. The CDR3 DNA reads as TGTGCCAGCTCACCCGACAGAAAATACAATGAGCAGTTCTTC.

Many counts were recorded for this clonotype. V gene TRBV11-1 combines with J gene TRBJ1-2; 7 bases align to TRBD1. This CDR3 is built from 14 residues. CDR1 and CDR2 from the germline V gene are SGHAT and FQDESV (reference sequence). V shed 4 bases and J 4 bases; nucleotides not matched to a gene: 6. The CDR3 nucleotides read TGTGCCAGCAGCTCGAACCGGGACAGCTATGGCTACACCTTC. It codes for CASSSNRDSYGYTF.

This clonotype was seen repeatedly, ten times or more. In DNA form, the CDR3 reads TGCGCCAGCAGCCCAGGACAGGGGAGAGAAACTGAAGCTTTCTTT. Encoded protein: CASSPGQGRETEAFF. The rearrangement links TRBV5-1 to TRBJ1-1; 9 positions match TRBD1. Per germline, CDR1 SGHRS and CDR2 YFSETQ. The CDR3 has 15 amino acids. V lost 4 bases to trimming and J lost 5 bases; unmatched junction nucleotides: 9.

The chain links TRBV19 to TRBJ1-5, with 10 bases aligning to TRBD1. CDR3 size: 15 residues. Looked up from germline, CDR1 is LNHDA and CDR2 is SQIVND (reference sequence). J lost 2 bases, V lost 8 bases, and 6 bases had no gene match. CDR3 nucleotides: TGTGCCAGTCTACCCGGGACAGGGGGCAATCAGCCCCAGCATTTT. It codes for CASLPGTGGNQPQHF.

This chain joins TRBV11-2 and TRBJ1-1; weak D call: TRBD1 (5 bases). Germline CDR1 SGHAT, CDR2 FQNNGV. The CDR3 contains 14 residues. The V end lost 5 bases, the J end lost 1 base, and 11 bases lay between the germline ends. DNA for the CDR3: TGTGCCAGCAGCCTAAAAGGGACGAACACTGAAGCTTTCTTT. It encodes CASSLKGTNTEAFF.

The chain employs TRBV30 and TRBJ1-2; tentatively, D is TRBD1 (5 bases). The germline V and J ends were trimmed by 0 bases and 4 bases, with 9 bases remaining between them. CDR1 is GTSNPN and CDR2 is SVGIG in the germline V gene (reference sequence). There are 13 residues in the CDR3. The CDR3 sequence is CAWSVQVGYGYTF. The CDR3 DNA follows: TGTGCCTGGAGTGTACAGGTAGGCTATGGCTACACCTTC.

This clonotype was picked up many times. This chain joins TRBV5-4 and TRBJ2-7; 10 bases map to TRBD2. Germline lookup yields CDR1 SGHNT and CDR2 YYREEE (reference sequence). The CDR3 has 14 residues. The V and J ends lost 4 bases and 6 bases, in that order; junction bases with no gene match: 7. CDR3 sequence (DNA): TGTGCCAGCAGCCGCAGCGGGGGGGCCCTCGAGCAGTACTTC. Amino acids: CASSRSGGALEQYF.

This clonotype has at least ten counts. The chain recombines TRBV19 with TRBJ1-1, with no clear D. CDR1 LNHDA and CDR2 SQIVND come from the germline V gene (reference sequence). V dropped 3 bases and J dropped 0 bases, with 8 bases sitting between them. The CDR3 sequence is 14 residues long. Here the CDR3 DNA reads TGTGCCAGTAGTATCGGGCAGTTGAACACTGAAGCTTTCTTT. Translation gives CASSIGQLNTEAFF.